The 22 T cell receptor beta chains in this list originate from one sample, sequenced in a study of blood T cell repertoires in COVID-19 (dated by TCRdb to the early 2020s). Receptor amplification or capture employed the immunoSEQ multiplex PCR assay. As stored in TCRdb, this immuneACCESS dataset retains in-frame rearrangements with V and J assigned. A fraction of the clones does not appear; measured against another copy, unresolved V genes explain less than half of the discrepancy, and the remainder lacks a known reason. Within this sample are approximately 54,000 clones, with roughly 84% of them counted one time only. Clones ranked in the top ten supply around 8% of the sample. Sequenced input: peripheral blood. The receptors shown here come from a human donor in a cohort sampled during active COVID-19.

V usage is TRBV3-1 (or the pseudogene TRBV3-2) and J usage is TRBJ2-2; the match to TRBD1 covers 9 bases. The CDR3 contains 15 residues. Germline loops: CDR1 LGHDT, CDR2 YNNKEL (reference sequence). The J segment lost 7 bases and the V segment lost 1 base, leaving 4 bases of the junction unmatched. As DNA, the CDR3 is TGTGCCAGCAGCCAAGGGGACAGGGCGGACGGGGAGCTGTTTTTT. Translation: CASSQGDRADGELFF.

The chain joins TRBV5-1 to TRBJ2-3, with 10 bases identical to TRBD2. CDR3 length: 17 residues. CDR1 and CDR2 from the germline V gene are SGHRS and YFSETQ. Trimming took 4 bases from V and 1 from J; bases not matched to a gene: 9. CDR3 nucleotides: TGCGCCAGCAGCACCGATCCTAGCGGGAGTGGCACAGATACGCAGTATTTT. Its translation is CASSTDPSGSGTDTQYF.

The table lists this clone with a count of one. The chain is built from TRBV11-2 and TRBJ1-1, with 7 nucleotides matching TRBD1. Germline CDR1 is SGHAT and CDR2 is FQNNGV. This CDR3 contains 13 residues. J lost 5 bases, V lost 3 bases, and 3 bases had no gene match. The CDR3 loop reads CASSFTGETEAFF. Here the CDR3 DNA reads TGTGCCAGCAGCTTCACAGGGGAGACTGAAGCTTTCTTT.

This chain uses TRBV29-1 with TRBJ2-3, with 8 bases lining up with TRBD1. CDR1 is SQVTM and CDR2 is ANQGSEA in the germline V gene. Trimming at V came to 4 bases and at J to 4 bases, leaving 7 bases not matched to a gene. The CDR3 sequence is 14 residues long. CDR3 bases: TGCAGCGTTGCCACAGGGGGGCTTCCAGATACGCAGTATTTT. This translates into CSVATGGLPDTQYF.

J is TRBJ2-7 and V is TRBV3-1 (or the pseudogene TRBV3-2); 7 bases fit TRBD2. The germline CDR1 and CDR2 sequences are LGHDT and YNNKEL (reference sequence). Trimming removed 4 bases from V and 7 bases from J; junction bases left unmatched: 13. This CDR3 has 15 amino acids. The CDR3 loop is CASSLNGAGAREQYF. The CDR3 nucleotides read TGTGCCAGCAGCCTAAACGGCGCGGGAGCGAGGGAGCAGTACTTC.

The genes are TRBV27 and TRBJ1-4; a possible D gene is TRBD1 (5 bases). The V end lost 4 bases, the J end lost 6 bases, and 18 bases lay between the germline ends. The CDR3 length is 16 residues. Germline V gives CDR1 MNHEY, CDR2 SMNVEV (reference sequence). CDR3 coding DNA: TGTGCCAGCAGTTCTTACCCTTCGTGGGGGGATGAAAAACTGTTTTTT. This translates into CASSSYPSWGDEKLFF.

The chain employs TRBV28 and TRBJ1-1, with a tentative D call TRBD1 (6 bases). Trimming left V 6 bases short and J 0 bases short, with 11 bases between. Germline V gene sequence: CDR1 MDHEN, CDR2 SYDVKM. This CDR3 contains 14 residues. The CDR3 nucleotides read TGTGCCAGCAGACTCAGGGGCATGAACACTGAAGCTTTCTTT. It is translated as CASRLRGMNTEAFF.

Points on this clone: The same CDR3 is also encoded by other DNA sequences in this sample. The chain carries TRBV12-3 or TRBV12-4 and TRBJ1-2; TRBD1 matches at 8 bases. The CDR3 runs to 13 residues. Unmatched junction bases numbered 5, after V lost 3 bases and J lost 8 bases. This CDR3 is CASSLDRVEGYTF. The CDR3 DNA reads TGTGCCAGCAGTTTGGACAGGGTCGAAGGCTACACCTTC.

The chain combines TRBV4-3 with TRBJ2-5; 10 bases are shared with TRBD2. The V gene end was trimmed by 1 base and the J gene end by 5 bases; junction bases not matched to a gene: 4. Germline-derived CDR1 and CDR2 are LGHNA and YSLEER. The CDR3 has 15 amino acids. The CDR3 bases are TGCGCCAGCAGCCAAGGGCTAGCGGGAGTGGAGACCCAGTACTTC. It encodes CASSQGLAGVETQYF.

This sequence joins TRBV25-1 and TRBJ1-1; D may be TRBD1 (6 bases). Germline V gene sequence: CDR1 MGHDK, CDR2 SYGVNS. The CDR3 is 15 residues long. Trimming shortened V by 3 bases and J by 4 bases, and 15 bases separated the two germline ends. CDR3 coding DNA: TGTGCCAGCAGTGATTGGGGGCGAGGGGTCACTGAAGCTTTCTTT. The encoded protein is CASSDWGRGVTEAFF.

In its sample, this clone was seen a few times. This sequence joins TRBV7-2 and TRBJ2-7; D is possibly TRBD2 (5 bases). Per germline, CDR1 SGHTA and CDR2 FQGNSA. There are 14 residues in the CDR3. V shed 5 bases and J shed 0 bases, with 11 bases lying between them. CDR3 sequence reads: CASSLSVSSYEQYF. CDR3 coding DNA: TGTGCCAGCAGCCTTAGCGTCAGCTCCTACGAGCAGTACTTC.

This chain joins TRBV30 and TRBJ2-1, with TRBD1 as a possible D gene (6 bases). The V end lost 0 bases, the J end lost 2 bases, and 14 bases lay between the germline ends. This CDR3 is 16 amino acids long. The germline V gene has CDR1 GTSNPN and CDR2 SVGIG (reference sequence). CDR3 sequence reads: CAWSVRAPGAYNEQFF. DNA for the CDR3: TGTGCCTGGAGTGTTCGTGCCCCAGGGGCCTACAATGAGCAGTTCTTC. The variable domain in full, with the rest retrieved from reference TRBV30 and TRBJ2-1, is SQTIHQWPATLVQPVGSPLSLECTVEGTSNPNLYWYRQAAGRGLQLLFYSVGIGQISSEVPQNLSASRPQDRQFILSSKKLLLSDSGFYLCAWSVRAPGAYNEQFFGPGTRLTVL.

The rearrangement links TRBV21-1 to TRBJ2-7; the DNA was not used to check the table's D call, TRBD2. TRBV21-1 is a listed pseudogene. The CDR3 sequence is 14 residues long. The CDR3 spells CASSLAREGYEQYF. The CDR3 nucleotides read TGTGCCAGCAGCCTAGCAAGAGAGGGCTACGAGCAGTACTTC.

This clone was observed a few times. The chain couples TRBV15 to TRBJ1-3; maybe TRBD1 (5 bases). The CDR3 extends over 15 amino acids. V gave up 1 base and J gave up 2 bases, with 9 bases separating them. Germline CDR1 LNHNV, CDR2 YYDKDF (reference sequence). CDR3 sequence: CATSRGGVAGNTIYF. CDR3 sequence (DNA): TGTGCCACCAGCAGAGGGGGGGTGGCTGGAAACACCATATATTTT.

The J gene is TRBJ2-7, the V gene TRBV12-3 or TRBV12-4; 9 nucleotides align to TRBD1. Trimming removed 4 bases from V and 6 bases from J; junction bases left unmatched: 4. This CDR3 contains 13 residues. CDR3 in amino acids: CASSSGQGREQYF. CDR3 in DNA: TGTGCCAGCAGTTCGGGACAGGGTCGCGAGCAGTACTTC.

The rearrangement joins TRBV29-1 to TRBJ1-2; 7 bases agree with TRBD1. The CDR3 contains 14 residues. Per germline, CDR1 SQVTM and CDR2 ANQGSEA. Germline trimming cut 7 bases from V and 2 bases from J; bases unmatched to any gene: 10. The CDR3 is CSGGGGGRNYGYTF. In DNA, the CDR3 is TGCAGCGGCGGAGGAGGGGGCCGGAACTATGGCTACACCTTC.

The chain uses TRBV5-5 and TRBJ1-1, with 7 bases fitting TRBD1. J was trimmed by 7 bases and V by 4 bases; bases with no gene match: 7. The CDR3 is 13 residues long. CDR1 and CDR2 (germline): SGHKS, YYEKEE (reference sequence). The chain's CDR3 is CASSLQGSGEAFF. CDR3 bases: TGTGCCAGCAGCCTACAGGGGTCGGGTGAAGCTTTCTTT.

V usage is TRBV9 and J usage is TRBJ2-5; TRBD2 is a possible D gene (5 bases). Trimming took 4 bases from V and 5 from J, leaving 15 bases between them. This CDR3 contains 14 residues. The V gene's germline CDR1 is SGDLS and CDR2 YYNGEE. This CDR3 is CASSPRLRAETQYF. DNA for the CDR3: TGTGCCAGCAGCCCGCGACTGAGGGCGGAGACCCAGTACTTC.

CDR3: CASSPSGGGGGYTF. Written as DNA, the CDR3 is TGTGCCAGCAGCCCCAGTGGGGGCGGAGGAGGCTACACCTTC. The chain has TRBV11-2 and TRBJ1-2, with a weak D call TRBD1 (6 bases). The germline CDR1 and CDR2 sequences are SGHAT and FQNNGV. The CDR3 covers 14 residues. V lost 5 bases and J 8 bases, leaving 18 bases between the germline ends.

The rearrangement links TRBV18 to TRBJ1-6; possibly TRBD1 for D (6 bases). The CDR3 runs 14 residues. Germline CDR1 KGHSH, CDR2 LQKENI. The V end was cut by 3 bases, the J end by 3 bases, with 6 bases between. CDR3 in DNA: TGTGCCAGCTCACCCAGGGGCTATAATTCACCCCTCCACTTT. The encoded protein is CASSPRGYNSPLHF.

The chain joins TRBV5-4 to TRBJ2-1, with TRBD1 matching 8 bases. Germline CDR1 SGHNT, CDR2 YYREEE (reference sequence). The CDR3 totals 15 residues. J gave up 5 bases and V 5 bases, and 9 bases lay outside the gene matches. This chain's CDR3 is CASSPDRAFNNEQFF. The CDR3 DNA reads as TGTGCCAGCAGTCCGGACAGGGCCTTTAACAATGAGCAGTTCTTC.

The V call is TRBV28, the J call TRBJ1-2; no reliable D call. The V and J ends lost 3 bases and 4 bases respectively, with 12 bases between them. The germline CDR1 and CDR2 sequences are MDHEN and SYDVKM. The CDR3 contains 14 residues. The CDR3 is CASSLSQLTYGYTF. CDR3 nucleotide sequence: TGTGCCAGCAGTTTGTCACAGCTAACCTATGGCTACACCTTC.